This T cell receptor (beta chain) comes out of a study of blood T cell repertoires in COVID-19 (dated by TCRdb to about 2020). Background on the whole study: The collaborator samples originated in the United States, Italy and Spain and spanned the acute and convalescent phases of COVID-19. The dataset comprised deeply sampled blood TCRbeta repertoires from subjects exposed to, actively infected with, or recovered from COVID-19. HLA class I and class II types, where available, came from metadata supplied by the sample provider rather than from assay-based typing. The prospective study material was composed of cDNA or gDNA derived from T cells, B-cell-depleted T cells, or PBMCs. The samples were drawn from the first 160 participants of the ongoing ImmuneRACE study and from 950 to 1,500 subjects provided by 6 global collaborators. The sample metadata nearly always contained a de-identified subject ID, COVID-19 status, age in years and sex. A freely available public database, intended as a resource for researchers studying the immune response to SARS-CoV-2, is where the repertoires were released. What the authors observed across the whole study: The amount of clinical and demographic metadata varied by source and participant and was provided uncurated.

CDR1 and CDR2, looked up from the germline V gene, are SGHDN and FVKESK. Spanning cysteine to phenylalanine, the CDR3 consists of 15 amino acids. The DNA shown is the 45-base CDR3, in frame from base 1. V has 6 bases trimmed and J has 5 bases trimmed; junction bases matching no gene number 8. TCRbeta CDR3 regions were amplified from genomic DNA using the immunoSEQ Assay, a bias-controlled multiplex PCR. Per the authors' processing: The number of nucleated cells in each sample was estimated by amplification of reference gene primers within the assay. Sequence reads were collapsed and filtered to measure the absolute abundance of every unique TCRbeta CDR3 rearrangement. For each sample, productive Simpson clonality was calculated as the square root of Simpson's diversity index across productive rearrangements. Entries here come from immuneACCESS through TCRdb and include only in-frame sequences with V and J called. Some clones fail to appear in such tables; in the studies checked, an unresolved V gene covers under half of the shortfall, and the cause of the remainder is unknown. The V and J calls and clone size were taken over from that table, and D and trimming were inferred from the DNA. This sample gives 150,000 to 200,000 clones in total; approximately 83% of them show up just once. The ten top clones hold under 9.5% of the sample.

Turning to this clone: Its antigen is still unknown. Nothing much larger sits one base from this clone, and base qualities are not available.

Each collaborating institution followed its own protocols to collect whole blood in K2EDTA tubes. For TCRbeta analysis, collaborators shipped samples as frozen whole blood, isolated PBMCs, or DNA extracted from either of those sample types. Here the chain combines TRBV14 and TRBJ2-1; TRBD1 lines up with 9 middle nucleotides. Sequencing was performed on peripheral blood. The origin of this receptor is a man between 50 and 59 years old with active or convalescent COVID-19. In nucleotide form, the sequence is TGTGCCAGCAGACCCGGGACAGGGCTAAACAATGAGCAGTTCTTC. It encodes CASRPGTGLNNEQFF.